The clone carrying this TCR beta chain was counted ten times or more. The antigen is unknown. The germline V and J ends were trimmed by 4 bases and 0 bases, with 10 bases remaining between them. CDR3 length equals 14 residues. Germline V gives CDR1 DFQATT, CDR2 SNEGSKA (reference sequence). As to time point: newly diagnosed GD, antithyroid drugs for less than 3 months. RNA isolated from PBMCs was used to make the TCR library. The data were obtained in a study of regulatory T cells in long-lasting Graves disease. General study points: Peripheral blood, not thyroid tissue, was the sole material studied.

For TCR beta, libraries came from iRepertoire HTBI primers and Arm-PCR of CDR3 regions. TCRdb reprocessed the multiplex PCR reads via MiXCR and lists one record per CDR3 protein. This table holds hundreds of thousands of distinct CDR3 sequences, approximately 15% found once. This sample was also put to use in a study of T cells in Graves' hyperthyroidism and ophthalmopathy.

This clonotype was obtained from a man between 35 and 55 years old with Graves disease. The gene calls are TRBV20-1 and TRBJ2-1; D is unresolved. Source: peripheral blood mononuclear cells (PBMCs), taken at new diagnosis, from a patient treated with antithyroid drugs. The CDR3 coding sequence is TGCAGTGCTATCGCCCCAGGCTCCTACAATGAGCAGTTCTTC. Translating gives CSAIAPGSYNEQFF.